These 19 T cell receptor beta chains originate from one sample sequenced in a study of CD8 T cells in ankylosing spondylitis. Study results and limitations: Among TCR beta sequences, a motif of roughly 8 highly homologous variants appeared characteristic of ankylosing spondylitis blood.

TCRdb ran MiXCR on the 5' RACE reads and lists one entry per CDR3 protein. The data show about 500,000 distinct CDR3 sequences, 5.3% seen once. Their antigens are not known. The sequenced sample consisted of blood, either unsorted or a sorted T cell fraction (not recorded which). The source is a male donor with ankylosing spondylitis.

Ten or more counts support this clonotype. The CDR3 DNA reads TGTGCCACCAGTCTGGGGGGTGGCACAGATACGCAGTATTTT. Translation: CATSLGGGTDTQYF. This chain joins TRBV15 and TRBJ2-3; D possibly corresponds to TRBD2 (6 bases). Germline lookup yields CDR1 LNHNV and CDR2 YYDKDF (reference sequence). The ends were cut back, 6 bases at V and 1 base at J, with 11 bases in the middle. The CDR3 length is 14 residues.

This clonotype was recorded many times. The V and J genes are TRBV7-6 and TRBJ1-5; D gene ambiguous. V gave up 2 bases and J gave up 5 bases, with 10 bases separating them. The germline V gene has CDR1 SGHVS and CDR2 FNYEAQ. The CDR3 spans 14 residues. The chain's CDR3 is CASSLHRTHQPQHF. In DNA form, the CDR3 reads TGTGCCAGCAGCTTACATCGGACCCATCAGCCCCAGCATTTT.

This clonotype was observed at least ten times. This chain joins TRBV7-9 and TRBJ2-2, with D uncertain. V was shortened by 5 bases and J by 0 bases, with 7 bases between the two germline ends. The germline gives CDR1 SEHNR, CDR2 FQNEAQ (reference sequence). The CDR3 covers 14 residues. CDR3 sequence (DNA): TGTGCCAGCAGCCCCCGGACGAACACCGGGGAGCTGTTTTTT. This gives the protein CASSPRTNTGELFF.

The gene calls are TRBV14 and TRBJ2-1; D ambiguous. CDR3 size: 13 residues. V was clipped by 2 bases and J by 3 bases, with 5 bases between them. Germline loops: CDR1 SGHDN, CDR2 FVKESK. CDR3 sequence reads: CASSQPLYNEQFF. CDR3 nucleotide sequence: TGTGCCAGCAGCCAACCCCTCTACAATGAGCAGTTCTTC.

This clonotype was counted at least ten times. This chain uses TRBV29-1 with TRBJ2-2; 9 nucleotides align to TRBD1. J gave up 0 bases and V 7 bases, and 3 bases lay outside the gene matches. The CDR3 covers 14 residues. Per germline, CDR1 SQVTM and CDR2 ANQGSEA. The CDR3 protein is CSAGQGTNTGELFF. The DNA for the CDR3 is TGCAGCGCCGGACAGGGGACGAACACCGGGGAGCTGTTTTTT.

This clonotype was counted many times. V usage is TRBV6-2 or TRBV6-3 and J usage is TRBJ2-7; 7 nucleotides align to TRBD1. Germline-derived CDR1 and CDR2 are MNHEY and SVGEGT. The CDR3 totals 15 residues. The ends lost 7 bases at V and 4 bases at J; junction bases unmatched: 13. This chain's CDR3 is CASTRTGLGVYEQYF. CDR3 nucleotides: TGTGCCAGCACCCGGACAGGCCTCGGGGTATACGAGCAGTACTTC.

In this sample, this clonotype turned up many times. The V and J genes are TRBV20-1 and TRBJ2-7, with TRBD1 matching over 7 bases. The CDR3 length is 15 residues. Germline V gene data show CDR1 as DFQATT and CDR2 as SNEGSKA (reference sequence). V trimming: 3 bases; J trimming: 0 bases; junction bases outside the gene matches: 8. CDR3 sequence: CSASSNRGDSYEQYF. CDR3 bases: TGCAGTGCTAGCAGTAACAGGGGCGACTCCTACGAGCAGTACTTC.

This chain links TRBV20-1 with TRBJ2-1; D may be TRBD2 (6 bases). Trimming shortened V by 6 bases and J by 3 bases, and 15 bases separated the two germline ends. This CDR3 comprises 14 residues. Looked up from germline, CDR1 is DFQATT and CDR2 is SNEGSKA (reference sequence). CDR3 residues: CSASQGAGYNEQFF. The CDR3 nucleotides are TGCAGTGCGAGCCAGGGAGCGGGCTACAATGAGCAGTTCTTC.

This clonotype was seen at least ten times. This sequence joins TRBV20-1 and TRBJ1-3; TRBD1 might be the D (5 bases). This CDR3 has 14 amino acids. Germline V gene sequence: CDR1 DFQATT, CDR2 SNEGSKA (reference sequence). V lost 3 bases and J lost 0, with 9 bases in between. CDR3 amino acids: CSAREGTSGNTIYF. As DNA, the CDR3 is TGCAGTGCTAGGGAGGGGACCTCTGGAAACACCATATATTTT.

This clonotype was recorded at least ten times. The chain employs TRBV20-1 and TRBJ2-7; possible D gene TRBD2, 5 bases. The CDR3 has 12 amino acids. V was trimmed by 3 bases and J by 13 bases, leaving 19 bases between them. Per the germline V gene, CDR1 is DFQATT and CDR2 is SNEGSKA (reference sequence). Here the CDR3 DNA reads TGCAGTGCTAGGATGGGAACTAGTTTTAGCTACTTC. It specifies CSARMGTSFSYF.

Many counts were recorded for this clonotype. The chain couples TRBV5-6 to TRBJ1-6; perhaps TRBD1 as D (5 bases). This CDR3 contains 15 residues. CDR1 SGHDT and CDR2 YYEEEE come from the germline V gene. V was pared by 3 bases and J by 6 bases, with 13 bases between. The CDR3 DNA sequence: TGTGCCAGCAGCTATGACAGTTGGGCTAATTCACCCCTCCACTTT. Amino acids: CASSYDSWANSPLHF. The full variable domain, its missing parts supplied by reference TRBV5-6 and TRBJ1-6, is DAGVTQSPTHLIKTRGQQVTLRCSPKSGHDTVSWYQQALGQGPQFIFQYYEEEERQRGNFPDRFSGHQFPNYSSELNVNALLLGDSALYLCASSYDSWANSPLHFGNGTRLTVT.

The CDR3 DNA follows: TGCGCCAGCAGCCCCCGGGACAGGGGTGCAGATACGCAGTATTTT. Residues: CASSPRDRGADTQYF. The chain has TRBV5-1 and TRBJ2-3; 10 nucleotides line up with TRBD1. The V segment lost 4 bases and the J segment 4 bases; nucleotides outside the gene matches: 6. Germline V gene lookup returns CDR1 SGHRS and CDR2 YFSETQ. The length of the CDR3 is 15 residues.

The chain joins TRBV3-1 to TRBJ1-1, with a tentative D call TRBD1 (6 bases). The CDR3 is 16 amino acids. Germline CDR1 LGHDT, CDR2 YNNKEL (reference sequence). V lost 3 bases and J 0 bases, leaving 14 bases between the germline ends. CDR3 in amino acids: CASSHPDSGMNTEAFF. The CDR3 DNA follows: TGTGCCAGCAGCCACCCGGACAGCGGAATGAACACTGAAGCTTTCTTT.

The rearrangement links TRBV7-9 to TRBJ2-1; D is perhaps TRBD2 (5 bases). The CDR3 spans 17 residues. The germline CDR1 and CDR2 sequences are SEHNR and FQNEAQ (reference sequence). V was shortened by 5 bases and J by 1 base, with 18 bases between the two germline ends. The CDR3 loop is CASSPSGVFGSYNEQFF. The CDR3 region has the DNA TGTGCCAGCAGCCCCTCCGGGGTGTTTGGGTCCTACAATGAGCAGTTCTTC. Full variable domain (rest looked up from reference TRBV7-9 and TRBJ2-1): DTGVSQNPRHKITKRGQNVTFRCDPISEHNRLYWYRQTLGQGPEFLTYFQNEAQLEKSRLLSDRFSAERPKGSFSTLEIQRTEQGDSAMYLCASSPSGVFGSYNEQFFGPGTRLTVL.

This clonotype was observed at least ten times. V usage is TRBV6-5 and J usage is TRBJ2-6; 9 nucleotides match TRBD1. Germline lookup yields CDR1 MNHEY and CDR2 SVGAGI. The length of the CDR3 is 18 residues. Germline trimming cut 4 bases from V and 4 bases from J; bases unmatched to any gene: 11. CDR3: CASSSLTGGLTGANVLTF. In DNA, the CDR3 is TGTGCCAGCAGTTCGTTGACAGGGGGTCTGACCGGGGCCAACGTCCTGACTTTC.

This clonotype has at least ten counts. The chain carries TRBV7-9 and TRBJ1-1, with TRBD1 matching over 7 bases. This CDR3 has 13 residues. V lost 4 bases to trimming and J lost 3 bases; unmatched junction nucleotides: 2. Germline CDR1 is SEHNR and CDR2 is FQNEAQ (reference sequence). The CDR3 DNA is TGTGCCAGCAGCTCGGGACAGTACACTGAAGCTTTCTTT. Translation: CASSSGQYTEAFF.

This clonotype was counted ten times or more. The chain has TRBV12-3 or TRBV12-4 and TRBJ1-3; no clear D. This CDR3 contains 12 residues. V was pared by 7 bases and J by 3 bases, with 7 bases between. The CDR3 reads CASIRGGNTIYF. CDR3 nucleotides: TGTGCCAGCATCAGAGGTGGAAACACCATATATTTT.

This clonotype was observed at least ten times. The rearrangement links TRBV5-1 to TRBJ1-2; TRBD1 is a possible D gene (5 bases). Germline V gene data show CDR1 as SGHRS and CDR2 as YFSETQ. The CDR3 spans 14 residues. V was pared by 4 bases and J by 0 bases, with 10 bases between. This CDR3 is CASSPGNANYGYTF. The CDR3 DNA follows: TGCGCCAGCAGCCCAGGGAACGCTAACTATGGCTACACCTTC.

This clonotype was recorded many times. The gene calls are TRBV7-9 and TRBJ1-2, with D maybe TRBD1 (5 bases). CDR1 and CDR2 (germline): SEHNR, FQNEAQ (reference sequence). Trimming pared 5 bases from V and 7 bases from J, leaving 14 bases between. The CDR3 loop spans 13 amino acids. The CDR3 DNA follows: TGTGCCAGCAGCCCCGGGACCGACTTTGGCTACACCTTC. It specifies CASSPGTDFGYTF.